This T cell receptor beta chain was identified during a study of Ad26.COV2.S vaccination and SARS-CoV-2 variants. On the study more broadly: Doses of Ad26.COV2.S were injected into muscle once or twice, 56 days apart. Study-wide results and limits: The study found similar non-spike TCR breadth in vaccine and placebo recipients. It is possible that the TCR breadth and depth analyses underestimated the total T cell responses.

Produced via immunoSEQ multiplex PCR; TCRdb's table is partial and in-frame only. The sample comprises approximately 360,000 clones, approximately 83% of which are singletons, and almost 7.5% rests with the top ten. V was shortened by 1 base and J by 3 bases, with 10 bases between the two germline ends. The CDR3 contains 14 residues. CDR1 SGHDN and CDR2 FVKESK come from the germline V gene. About this clone: The antigen is undetermined.

Treatment meaning: 19 received Ad26.COV2.S at low or high dose, single or two shots; about five received placebo; per-sample allocation not given. Each sample was drawn 63 days after the first injection (of vaccine or placebo). The chain joins TRBV14 to TRBJ2-7; D gene ambiguous. Sample: peripheral blood, taken in a trial of Ad26.COV2.S vaccine versus placebo. This clonotype was sampled from a person between 18 and 65 years old who received the Ad26.COV2.S COVID-19 vaccine or a placebo. The CDR3 bases are TGTGCCAGCAGCCAAGTTCCAGATTACTACGAGCAGTACTTC. Translation: CASSQVPDYYEQYF.